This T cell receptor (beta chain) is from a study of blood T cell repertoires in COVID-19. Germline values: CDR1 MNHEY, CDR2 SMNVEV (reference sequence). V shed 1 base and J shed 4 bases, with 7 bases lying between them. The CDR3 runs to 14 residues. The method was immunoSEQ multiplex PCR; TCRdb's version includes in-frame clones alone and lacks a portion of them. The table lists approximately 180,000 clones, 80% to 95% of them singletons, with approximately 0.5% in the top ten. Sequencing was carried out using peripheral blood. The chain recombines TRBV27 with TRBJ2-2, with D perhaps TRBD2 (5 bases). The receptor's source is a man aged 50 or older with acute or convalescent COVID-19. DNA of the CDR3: TGTGCCAGCAGTTTATTCCGGGGCACCGGGGAGCTGTTTTTT. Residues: CASSLFRGTGELFF.